A single sample is the source of the 3 T cell receptor beta chains below, sequenced in a study of neoadjuvant nivolumab and ipilimumab in lung cancer. The assay was immunoSEQ multiplex PCR, and TCRdb's table has in-frame clones only and misses some. The repertoire holds 18,000 or so clones, around three quarters seen once, with about 9.8% in the top ten. Sequenced here: tumor tissue, sampled after neoadjuvant nivolumab, alone or with ipilimumab, at or shortly before surgery. These receptors were obtained from an adult with non-small cell lung cancer.

J is TRBJ2-7 and V is TRBV10-2; D may be TRBD1 (5 bases). The germline V gene has CDR1 WSHSY and CDR2 SAAADI. V was clipped by 0 bases and J by 1 base, with 10 bases between them. The CDR3 has 15 residues. CDR3 sequence: CASSESSGISYEQYF. The CDR3 nucleotides are TGCGCCAGCAGTGAGTCGTCAGGGATTTCCTACGAGCAGTACTTC.

This CDR3 reads CASSSSENTEAFF. DNA for the CDR3: TGCGCCAGCAGCTCCTCTGAGAACACTGAAGCTTTCTTT. J is TRBJ1-1 and V is TRBV5-1; no definite D call. This CDR3 comprises 13 residues. Germline lookup yields CDR1 SGHRS and CDR2 YFSETQ. Trimming left V 3 bases short and J 1 base short, with 7 bases between. The full variable domain, with the rest looked up from reference TRBV5-1 and TRBJ1-1, is KAGVTQTPRYLIKTRGQQVTLSCSPISGHRSVSWYQQTPGQGLQFLFEYFSETQRNKGNFPGRFSGRQFSNSRSEMNVSTLELGDSALYLCASSSSENTEAFFGQGTRLTVV.

The chain employs TRBV28 and TRBJ1-5, with D maybe TRBD1 (5 bases). Germline lookup yields CDR1 MDHEN and CDR2 SYDVKM. Trimming pared 6 bases from V and 6 bases from J, leaving 15 bases between. This CDR3 has 14 amino acids. CDR3 residues: CASSQDSPSQPQHF. The DNA for the CDR3 is TGTGCCAGCAGCCAAGACAGCCCGAGTCAGCCCCAGCATTTT. The variable domain in full, with the rest retrieved from reference TRBV28 and TRBJ1-5, is DVKVTQSSRYLVKRTGEKVFLECVQDMDHENMFWYRQDPGLGLRLIYFSYDVKMKEKGDIPEGYSVSREKKERFSLILESASTNQTSMYLCASSQDSPSQPQHFGDGTRLSIL.